A single T cell receptor beta chain is shown here with its context. Antigen specificity is unknown. With 6 bases clipped from V and 6 bases from J, the junction kept 10 bases outside the gene matches. Germline lookup yields CDR1 SQVTM and CDR2 ANQGSEA. The CDR3 length is 13 residues. Profiling relied on immunoSEQ multiplex PCR, and the TCRdb table lists in-frame clones only, not all of them. The data contain about 160,000 clones, 92% of them singletons. This entry is derived from a study of T cell responses to AZD1222 COVID-19 vaccine. Study results and limitations: Donors were chiefly white British, with a greater number of females, and clonal diversity was perhaps underestimated.

The chain is built from TRBV29-1 and TRBJ1-1, with TRBD1 matching 7 bases. This TCR was sampled from an adult who received the AZD1222 COVID-19 vaccine. This sample comprised peripheral blood, obtained 28 days after the second AZD1222 dose. The CDR3 sequence: CSVSQGDPAEAFF. The CDR3 DNA reads as TGCAGCGTCTCCCAGGGGGATCCGGCTGAAGCTTTCTTT.